This TCR beta chain was recovered during a study of cytomegalovirus exposure and HLA in healthy donors. Study context: The roughly 700 first-cohort repertoires and the approximately 110 validation repertoires shared the same platform, a later analysis reported. Findings and limits, study-wide: The tendency of first-cohort TCR clusters to co-occur in the roughly 130 validation repertoires was the finding of a later analysis. According to the study, approximately 150 TCR beta chains were cytomegalovirus-associated.

Turning to this clone: Its antigen is unknown.

The donors were members of the validation cohort comprising some 130 subjects, separate from the approximately 710-subject first cohort. The protocol was immunoSEQ multiplex PCR, while the TCRdb copy is restricted to in-frame clones and leaves out a portion. Of fewer than 200,000 clones listed, 85% to 90% are singletons. From germline, CDR1 is KGHSH and CDR2 LQKENI. The trim removed 8 bases at V and 1 base at J, leaving 12 bases unmatched. This CDR3 contains 17 residues. Material for sequencing was PBMCs. J is TRBJ2-1 and V is TRBV18; 9 bases agree with TRBD2. This TCR came from a woman aged 30 to 39 in good health and CMV-seronegative. For the CDR3, the DNA is TGTGCCAGCCTCCCGGCCAGCGGGGGGTGGTCCTACAATGAGCAGTTCTTC. Amino acids: CASLPASGGWSYNEQFF.